The subject of this entry is one TCR beta chain. Its antigen remains unknown. These data come from a study of cytomegalovirus exposure and HLA in healthy donors. Points from the study as a whole: Using the classifier, cytomegalovirus status was reportedly diagnosed with high specificity and sensitivity. Listed as cytomegalovirus-associated were roughly 180 TCR beta chains. In vitro testing confirmed a few CMV-associated chains as specific for CMV antigens.

The V gene's germline CDR1 is MNHNS and CDR2 SASEGT. The V gene lost 4 bases and the J gene lost 3 bases, with 21 bases spanning the gap. The CDR3 loop spans 17 amino acids. The data were produced by immunoSEQ multiplex PCR, yet TCRdb's version contains in-frame clones alone and is incomplete. The sample carries about 130,000 clones, roughly 89% recorded once. Separation from the roughly 600-subject first cohort characterized the 120-subject validation cohort, to which the donors belonged. The origin of this receptor is a young man in good health and CMV-seronegative. This chain uses TRBV6-1 with TRBJ1-1, with no clear D. The material sequenced was PBMCs. The CDR3 spells CASSVLAGLNMDTEAFF. For the CDR3, the DNA is TGTGCCAGCAGTGTACTAGCGGGCTTGAATATGGACACTGAAGCTTTCTTT.